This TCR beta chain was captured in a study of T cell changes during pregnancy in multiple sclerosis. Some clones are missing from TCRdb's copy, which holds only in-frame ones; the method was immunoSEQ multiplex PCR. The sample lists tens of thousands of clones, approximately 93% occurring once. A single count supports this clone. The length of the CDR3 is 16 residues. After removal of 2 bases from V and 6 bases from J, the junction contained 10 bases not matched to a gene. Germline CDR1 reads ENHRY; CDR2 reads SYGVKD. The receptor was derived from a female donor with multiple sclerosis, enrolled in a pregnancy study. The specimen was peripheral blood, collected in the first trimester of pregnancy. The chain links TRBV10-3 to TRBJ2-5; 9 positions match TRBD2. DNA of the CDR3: TGTGCCATCAGTGAGGGCGGCGGGAGGGCTGGGAAGACCCAGTACTTC. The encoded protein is CAISEGGGRAGKTQYF.